This TCR beta chain was captured by sequencing in a study of cytomegalovirus exposure and HLA in healthy donors. The V gene lost 4 bases and the J gene lost 4 bases, with 23 bases spanning the gap. CDR1 is SGHDT and CDR2 is YYEEEE in the germline V gene. The CDR3 covers 17 residues. At the time of sampling, donors were nominally healthy, though unrecorded immune exposures were likely. The PCR used 60 Vbeta and 13 Jbeta primers. The data were produced by immunoSEQ multiplex PCR, yet TCRdb's version contains in-frame clones alone and is incomplete. The repertoire holds around 200,000 clones, with about 80% as singletons.

The sample comprised PBMCs. The chain joins TRBV5-6 to TRBJ2-5, with a tentative D call TRBD1 (6 bases). The clonotype comes from a girl aged 10-17 years in good health and CMV-seronegative. DNA for the CDR3: TGTGCCAGCAGCGTAGTTTCCACAGGGTCGTTCCGAGAGACCCAGTACTTC. Its protein is CASSVVSTGSFRETQYF.